This TCR beta chain was found in a study of beta chain features in type 1 diabetes. CD4+ naive, central memory, regulatory and stem cell-like memory cells were sorted via CD45RO/CCR7/CD25/CD127/CD95/CD27. V was pared by 5 bases and J by 3 bases, with 14 bases between. Germline CDR1 and CDR2: MNHEY and SVGAGI. This CDR3 is built from 14 residues. The investigators reverse transcribed all of the isolated RNA, so they sequenced expressed TCRB transcripts. TCRdb's copy holds only in-frame clones and misses some; the assay was immunoSEQ multiplex PCR. The table includes 150,000 to 200,000 clones, around 8.3% detected once. Study conclusions and caveats: When Type 1 diabetes patients were examined, their TCRB CDR3s proved moderately but significantly shorter in all four CD4+ subsets. Cells with high TCR expression could be over-represented by cDNA sequencing.

A note on this clone: Its specificity is unknown.

The TCR originated in a woman younger than 35 with type 1 diabetes. The source material was central memory CD4+ T cells from blood. V usage is TRBV6-5 and J usage is TRBJ2-7; possible D gene TRBD1, 6 bases. The CDR3 bases are TGTGCCAGCAGTGTAAGTGGGGGCGGCTACGAGCAGTACTTC. It yields the protein CASSVSGGGYEQYF.